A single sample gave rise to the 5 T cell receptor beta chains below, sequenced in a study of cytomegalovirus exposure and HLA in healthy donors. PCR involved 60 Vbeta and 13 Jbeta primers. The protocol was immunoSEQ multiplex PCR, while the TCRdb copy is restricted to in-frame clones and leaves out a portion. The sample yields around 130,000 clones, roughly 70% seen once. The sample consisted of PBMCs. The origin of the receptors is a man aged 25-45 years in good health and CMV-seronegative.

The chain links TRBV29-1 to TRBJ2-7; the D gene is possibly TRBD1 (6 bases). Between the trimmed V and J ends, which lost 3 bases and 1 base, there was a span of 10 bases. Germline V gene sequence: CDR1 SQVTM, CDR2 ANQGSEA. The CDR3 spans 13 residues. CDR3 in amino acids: CSVEIGQSYEQYV. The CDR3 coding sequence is TGCAGCGTTGAGATTGGACAGTCCTACGAGCAGTACGTC.

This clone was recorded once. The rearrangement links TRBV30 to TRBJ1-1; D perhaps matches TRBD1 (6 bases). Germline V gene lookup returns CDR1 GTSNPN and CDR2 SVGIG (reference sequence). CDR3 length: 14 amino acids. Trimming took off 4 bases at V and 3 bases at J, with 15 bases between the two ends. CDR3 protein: CAWNEWGGDTEAFF. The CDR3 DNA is TGTGCCTGGAACGAATGGGGGGGCGACACTGAAGCTTTCTTT.

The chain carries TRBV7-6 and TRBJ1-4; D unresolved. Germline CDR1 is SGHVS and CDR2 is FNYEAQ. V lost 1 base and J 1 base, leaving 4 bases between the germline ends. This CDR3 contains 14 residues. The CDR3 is CASSLDGTNEKLFF. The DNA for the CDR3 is TGTGCCAGCAGCTTAGACGGAACTAATGAAAAACTGTTTTTT.

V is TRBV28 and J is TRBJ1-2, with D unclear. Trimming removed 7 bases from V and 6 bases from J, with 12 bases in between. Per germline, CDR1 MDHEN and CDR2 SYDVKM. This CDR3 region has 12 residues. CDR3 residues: CASTQRLDGYTF. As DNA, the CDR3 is TGTGCCAGCACCCAGAGGTTGGATGGCTACACCTTC.

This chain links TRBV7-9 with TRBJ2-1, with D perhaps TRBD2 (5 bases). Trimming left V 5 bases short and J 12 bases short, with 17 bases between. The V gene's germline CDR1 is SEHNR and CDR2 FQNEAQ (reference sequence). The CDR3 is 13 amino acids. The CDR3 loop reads CASSHSGWMGQFF. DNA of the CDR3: TGTGCCAGCAGCCACTCGGGGTGGATGGGGCAGTTCTTC.